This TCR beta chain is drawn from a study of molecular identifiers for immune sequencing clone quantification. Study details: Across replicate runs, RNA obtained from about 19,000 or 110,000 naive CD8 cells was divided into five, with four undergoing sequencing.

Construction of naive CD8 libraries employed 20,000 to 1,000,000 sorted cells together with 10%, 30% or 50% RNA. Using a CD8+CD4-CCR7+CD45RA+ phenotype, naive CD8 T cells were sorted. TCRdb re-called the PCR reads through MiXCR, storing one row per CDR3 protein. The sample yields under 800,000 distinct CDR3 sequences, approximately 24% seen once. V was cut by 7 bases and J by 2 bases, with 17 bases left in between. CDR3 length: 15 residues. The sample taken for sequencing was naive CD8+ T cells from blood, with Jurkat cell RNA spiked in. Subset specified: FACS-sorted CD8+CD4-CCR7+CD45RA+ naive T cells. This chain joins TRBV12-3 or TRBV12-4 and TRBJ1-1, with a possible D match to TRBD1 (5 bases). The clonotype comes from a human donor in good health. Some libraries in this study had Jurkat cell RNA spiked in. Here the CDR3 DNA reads TGTGCCAGCACCCACCCGGCAGGGTTTAACACTGAAGCTTTCTTT. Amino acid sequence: CASTHPAGFNTEAFF.